The 13 T cell receptor beta chains below were found in one sample sequenced in a study of cytomegalovirus exposure and HLA in healthy donors. PCR primers comprised 60 Vbeta and 13 Jbeta primers. The method was immunoSEQ multiplex PCR; TCRdb's version includes in-frame clones alone and lacks a portion of them. The repertoire holds around 150,000 clones, with roughly 75% as singletons. Sequencing was performed on PBMCs. The receptors were sampled from a woman between 40 and 55 years old in good health and CMV-seropositive.

The table lists this clone with a count of one. The J gene is TRBJ2-3, the V gene TRBV5-4; TRBD1 matches 10 bases. The CDR3 has 14 residues. Germline lookup yields CDR1 SGHNT and CDR2 YYREEE (reference sequence). CDR3 sequence: CASRDRGSTDTQYF. CDR3 sequence (DNA): TGTGCGTCCAGGGACAGGGGAAGCACAGATACGCAGTATTTT.

The J gene is TRBJ2-1, the V gene TRBV7-9; 7 bases are shared with TRBD1. Per germline, CDR1 SEHNR and CDR2 FQNEAQ (reference sequence). This CDR3 has 15 residues. The trim removed 1 base at V and 10 bases at J, leaving 10 bases unmatched. The CDR3 loop reads CASSLEGAARGEQFF. CDR3 coding DNA: TGTGCCAGCAGCTTAGAGGGGGCAGCGAGAGGCGAGCAGTTCTTC.

The J gene is TRBJ2-3, the V gene TRBV7-2; TRBD2 might be the D (6 bases). Deletions cut 4 bases from V and 8 bases from J, with 16 bases between. The CDR3 totals 14 residues. Germline CDR1 reads SGHTA; CDR2 reads FQGNSA. CDR3: CASSWAGTQGTQYF. The DNA of the CDR3 is TGTGCCAGCAGCTGGGCGGGAACCCAAGGTACGCAGTATTTT.

The rearrangement uses TRBV6-5 and TRBJ1-2, with TRBD1 identical over 7 bases. V was clipped by 2 bases and J by 7 bases; unmatched bases: 7. The CDR3 is 14 amino acids. Per germline, CDR1 MNHEY and CDR2 SVGAGI. The DNA of the CDR3 is TGTGCCAGCAGTTACCATGACAGGGAGGTTGGCTACACCTTC. Translation gives CASSYHDREVGYTF.

This clone was detected once. The chain links TRBV28 to TRBJ1-1; D ambiguous. V lost 3 bases and J lost 9, with 17 bases in between. The CDR3 totals 14 residues. Germline lookup yields CDR1 MDHEN and CDR2 SYDVKM. DNA of the CDR3: TGTGCCAGCAGTTTGAGGCCCCGGTCGGTAAAAGCTTTCTTT. Residues: CASSLRPRSVKAFF.

V gene TRBV12-2 combines with J gene TRBJ2-6; TRBD2 was called by the table and not checked on the DNA. TRBV12-2 is a documented pseudogene. The CDR3 spans 17 residues. The CDR3 spells CASPHLSGGPGANVLTF. Here the CDR3 DNA reads TGTGCAAGTCCTCACCTCTCGGGGGGGCCTGGGGCCAACGTCCTGACTTTC.

This clone was counted only a few times. The V call is TRBV9, the J call TRBJ2-7; TRBD1 aligns across 9 bases. CDR1 is SGDLS and CDR2 is YYNGEE in the germline V gene. This CDR3 spans 16 amino acids. The junction had 6 bases not matched to a gene; V was cut back by 0 bases and J by 2 bases. CDR3 bases: TGTGCCAGCAGCGTAGATTTGGGACAGGGAGCCTACGAGCAGTACTTC. It yields the protein CASSVDLGQGAYEQYF.

This clone was counted a few times. V usage is TRBV11-2 and J usage is TRBJ2-7; 8 bases fit TRBD2. The germline V gene has CDR1 SGHAT and CDR2 FQNNGV. The V gene end was trimmed by 5 bases and the J gene end by 1 base; junction bases not matched to a gene: 10. CDR3 length: 16 residues. CDR3 protein: CASSPRRTSSSYEQYF. The CDR3 nucleotides read TGTGCCAGCAGCCCCCGACGGACTAGCTCATCCTACGAGCAGTACTTC.

The chain links TRBV28 to TRBJ2-5, with 9 bases aligning to TRBD1. The tail of the sequence fits TRBJ2-7 better, so the J call may be wrong. From germline, CDR1 is MDHEN and CDR2 SYDVKM. This CDR3 region has 16 residues. CDR3 residues: CASSSAPGTGPYEQYF. CDR3 nucleotides: TGTGCCAGCAGCTCAGCCCCCGGGACAGGGCCATACGAGCAGTACTTC.

The table lists this clone with a few counts. J is TRBJ1-2 and V is TRBV28; maybe TRBD1 (5 bases). Trimming took 2 bases from V and 3 from J, leaving 10 bases between them. This CDR3 comprises 14 residues. Germline V gives CDR1 MDHEN, CDR2 SYDVKM. The CDR3 loop reads CASSLIGGDYGYTF. In nucleotides, the CDR3 is TGTGCCAGCAGTTTAATCGGGGGGGACTATGGCTACACCTTC.

The J gene is TRBJ2-7, the V gene TRBV21-1; the D segment call TRBD2 is taken from the table without a DNA check. TRBV21-1 is noted as a pseudogene. This CDR3 has 17 residues. The DNA of the CDR3 is TGTGCCAGCAGCAAAGCGGAAGGACTAGCGGGAGACTACGAGCAGTACTTC. It encodes CASSKAEGLAGDYEQYF.

The rearrangement links TRBV28 to TRBJ2-7, with 9 nucleotides matching TRBD1. CDR3 size: 16 residues. With V trimmed by 5 bases and J by 3 bases, 11 bases remained unmatched. In germline, CDR1 is MDHEN, CDR2 SYDVKM. The CDR3 is CASSIPTQGAYYEQYF. As DNA, the CDR3 is TGTGCCAGCAGTATACCCACACAGGGGGCCTACTACGAGCAGTACTTC. Together with reference TRBV28 and TRBJ2-7, the CDR3 gives the full variable domain: DVKVTQSSRYLVKRTGEKVFLECVQDMDHENMFWYRQDPGLGLRLIYFSYDVKMKEKGDIPEGYSVSREKKERFSLILESASTNQTSMYLCASSIPTQGAYYEQYFGPGTRLTVT.

V usage is TRBV15 and J usage is TRBJ2-3, with D maybe TRBD2 (6 bases). Trimming stripped 5 bases from V and 1 base from J, with 13 bases between. The CDR3 consists of 15 residues. Germline V lookup: CDR1 LNHNV, CDR2 YYDKDF (reference sequence). Written as DNA, the CDR3 is TGTGCCACCAGCGAGTCCGGGAGTGGCACAGATACGCAGTATTTT. Translation: CATSESGSGTDTQYF.